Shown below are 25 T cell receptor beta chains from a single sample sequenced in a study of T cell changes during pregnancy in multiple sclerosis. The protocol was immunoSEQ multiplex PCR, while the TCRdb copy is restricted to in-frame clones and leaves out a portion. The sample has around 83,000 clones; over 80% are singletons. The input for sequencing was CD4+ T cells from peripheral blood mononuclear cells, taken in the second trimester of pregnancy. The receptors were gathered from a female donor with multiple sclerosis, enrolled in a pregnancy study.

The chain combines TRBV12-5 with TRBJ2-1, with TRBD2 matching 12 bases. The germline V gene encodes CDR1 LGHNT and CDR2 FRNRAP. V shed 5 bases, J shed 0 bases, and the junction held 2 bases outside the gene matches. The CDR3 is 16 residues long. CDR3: CASGTSGGISYNEQFF. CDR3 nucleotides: TGTGCTAGTGGTACTAGCGGGGGGATCTCCTACAATGAGCAGTTCTTC.

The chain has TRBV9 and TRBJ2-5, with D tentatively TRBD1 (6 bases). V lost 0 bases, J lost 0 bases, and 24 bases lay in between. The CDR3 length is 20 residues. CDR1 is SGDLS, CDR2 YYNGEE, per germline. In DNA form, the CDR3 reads TGTGCCAGCAGCGTAGGTATTGGTGGGCAGGGGACCACGTACCAAGAGACCCAGTACTTC. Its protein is CASSVGIGGQGTTYQETQYF. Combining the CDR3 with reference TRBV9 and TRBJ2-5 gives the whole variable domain DSGVTQTPKHLITATGQRVTLRCSPRSGDLSVYWYQQSLDQGLQFLIQYYNGEERAKGNILERFSAQQFPDLHSELNLSSLELGDSALYFCASSVGIGGQGTTYQETQYFGPGTRLLVL.

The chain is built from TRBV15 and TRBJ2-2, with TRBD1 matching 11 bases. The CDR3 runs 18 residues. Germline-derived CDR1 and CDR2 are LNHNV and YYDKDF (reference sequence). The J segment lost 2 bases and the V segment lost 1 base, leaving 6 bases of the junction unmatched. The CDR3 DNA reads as TGTGCCACCAGCAGAGGTACCGGGACAGGGGGAAACACCGGGGAGCTGTTTTTT. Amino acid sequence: CATSRGTGTGGNTGELFF.

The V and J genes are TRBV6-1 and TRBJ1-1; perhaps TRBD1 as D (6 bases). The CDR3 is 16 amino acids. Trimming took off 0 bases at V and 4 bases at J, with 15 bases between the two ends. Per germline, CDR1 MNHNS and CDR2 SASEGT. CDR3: CASSEARWGRGTEAFF. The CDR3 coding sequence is TGTGCCAGCAGTGAAGCCAGGTGGGGGCGAGGCACTGAAGCTTTCTTT.

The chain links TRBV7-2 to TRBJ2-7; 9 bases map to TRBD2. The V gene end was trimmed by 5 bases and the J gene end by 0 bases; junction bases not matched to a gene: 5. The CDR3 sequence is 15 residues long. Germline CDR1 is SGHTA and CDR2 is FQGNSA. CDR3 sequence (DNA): TGTGCCAGCAGCATACTAGCGGGTTACTCCTACGAGCAGTACTTC. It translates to CASSILAGYSYEQYF.

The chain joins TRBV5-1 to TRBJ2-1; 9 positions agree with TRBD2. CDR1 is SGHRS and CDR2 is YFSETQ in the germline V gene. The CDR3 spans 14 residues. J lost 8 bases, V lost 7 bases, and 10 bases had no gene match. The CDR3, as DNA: TGCGCCAGCGTACGGCTAGCGGGAACCGATGAGCAGTTCTTC. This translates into CASVRLAGTDEQFF.

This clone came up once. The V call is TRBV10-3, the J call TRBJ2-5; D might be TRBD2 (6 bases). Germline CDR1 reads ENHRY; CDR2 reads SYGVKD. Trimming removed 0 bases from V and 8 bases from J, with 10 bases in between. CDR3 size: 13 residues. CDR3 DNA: TGTGCCATCAGTGAGTCGAGTAGCGGTACCCAGTACTTC. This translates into CAISESSSGTQYF.

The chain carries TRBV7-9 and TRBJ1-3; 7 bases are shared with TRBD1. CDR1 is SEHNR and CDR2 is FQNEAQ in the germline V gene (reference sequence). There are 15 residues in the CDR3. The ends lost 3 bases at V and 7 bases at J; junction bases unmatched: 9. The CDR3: CASSLENRGGNTIYF. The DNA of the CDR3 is TGTGCCAGCAGCTTGGAAAACAGGGGTGGTAACACCATATATTTT.

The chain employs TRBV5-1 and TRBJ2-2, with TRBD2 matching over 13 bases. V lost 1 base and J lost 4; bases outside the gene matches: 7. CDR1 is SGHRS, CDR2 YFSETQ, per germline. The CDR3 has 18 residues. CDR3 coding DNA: TGCGCCAGCAGCTTGACCGGACTAGCGGGAGTAGGCACCGGGGAGCTGTTTTTT. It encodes CASSLTGLAGVGTGELFF.

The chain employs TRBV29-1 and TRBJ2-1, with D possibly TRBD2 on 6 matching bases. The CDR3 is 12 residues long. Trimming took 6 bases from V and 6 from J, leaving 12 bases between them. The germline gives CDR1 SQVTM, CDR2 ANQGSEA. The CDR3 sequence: CSVLEGSNEQFF. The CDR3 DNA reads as TGCAGCGTGTTGGAGGGTAGCAATGAGCAGTTCTTC.

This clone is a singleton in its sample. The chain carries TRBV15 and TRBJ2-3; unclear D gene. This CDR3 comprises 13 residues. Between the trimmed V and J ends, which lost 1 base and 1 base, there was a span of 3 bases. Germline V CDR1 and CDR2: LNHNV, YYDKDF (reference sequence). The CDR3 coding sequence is TGTGCCACCAGCAGAGGAGGCACAGATACGCAGTATTTT. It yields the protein CATSRGGTDTQYF.

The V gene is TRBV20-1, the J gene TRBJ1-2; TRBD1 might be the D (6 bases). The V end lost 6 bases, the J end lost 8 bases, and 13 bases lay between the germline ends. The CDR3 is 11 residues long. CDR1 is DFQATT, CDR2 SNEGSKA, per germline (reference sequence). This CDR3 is CSARDIRGYTF. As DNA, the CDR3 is TGCAGTGCGAGGGACATCCGAGGCTACACCTTC.

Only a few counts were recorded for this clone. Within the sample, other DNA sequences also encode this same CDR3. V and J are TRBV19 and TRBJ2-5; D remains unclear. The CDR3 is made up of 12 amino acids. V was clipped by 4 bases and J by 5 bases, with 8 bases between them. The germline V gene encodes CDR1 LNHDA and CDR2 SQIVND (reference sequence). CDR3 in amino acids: CASSTGMETQYF. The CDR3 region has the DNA TGTGCCAGTAGTACCGGTATGGAGACCCAGTACTTC. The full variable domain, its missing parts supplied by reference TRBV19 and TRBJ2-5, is DGGITQSPKYLFRKEGQNVTLSCEQNLNHDAMYWYRQDPGQGLRLIYYSQIVNDFQKGDIAEGYSVSREKKESFPLTVTSAQKNPTAFYLCASSTGMETQYFGPGTRLLVL.

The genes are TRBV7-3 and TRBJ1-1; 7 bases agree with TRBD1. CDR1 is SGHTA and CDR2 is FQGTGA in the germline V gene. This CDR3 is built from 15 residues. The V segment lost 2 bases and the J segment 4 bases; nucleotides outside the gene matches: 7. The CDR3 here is CASSLGTGVSTEAFF. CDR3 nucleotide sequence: TGTGCCAGCAGCTTAGGTACAGGGGTAAGCACTGAAGCTTTCTTT.

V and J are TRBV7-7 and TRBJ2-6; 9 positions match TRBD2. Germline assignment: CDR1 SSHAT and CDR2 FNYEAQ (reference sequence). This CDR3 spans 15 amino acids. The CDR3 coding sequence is TGTGCTAGCGGGGGCACGGGGCAAGGGGCCAACGTCCTGACTTTC. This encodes CASGGTGQGANVLTF.

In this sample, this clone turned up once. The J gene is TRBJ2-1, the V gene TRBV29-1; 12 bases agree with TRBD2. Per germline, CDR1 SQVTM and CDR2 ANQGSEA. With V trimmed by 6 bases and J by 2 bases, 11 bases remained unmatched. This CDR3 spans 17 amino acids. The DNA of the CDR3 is TGCAGCGTGGCCGGGACTAGCGGGTATTGGGCCTACAATGAGCAGTTCTTC. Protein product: CSVAGTSGYWAYNEQFF.

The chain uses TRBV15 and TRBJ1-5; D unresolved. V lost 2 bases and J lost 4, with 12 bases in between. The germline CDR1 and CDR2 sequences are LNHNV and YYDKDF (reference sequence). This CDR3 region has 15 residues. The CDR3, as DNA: TGTGCCACCAGCAGACCAGCTGGAGGGAATCAGCCCCAGCATTTT. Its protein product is CATSRPAGGNQPQHF.

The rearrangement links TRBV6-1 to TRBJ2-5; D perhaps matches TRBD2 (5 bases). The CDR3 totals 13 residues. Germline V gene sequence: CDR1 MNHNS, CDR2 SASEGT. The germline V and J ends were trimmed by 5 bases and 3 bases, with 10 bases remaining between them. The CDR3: CASSFDGEETQYF. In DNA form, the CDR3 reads TGTGCCAGCAGTTTCGACGGGGAAGAGACCCAGTACTTC.

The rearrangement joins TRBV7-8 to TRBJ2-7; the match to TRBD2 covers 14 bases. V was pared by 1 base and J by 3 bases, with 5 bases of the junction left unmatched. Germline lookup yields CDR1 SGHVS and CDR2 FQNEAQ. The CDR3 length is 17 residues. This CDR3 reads CASSLGTSGGLSYEQYF. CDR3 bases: TGTGCCAGCAGCTTAGGGACTAGCGGGGGGCTCAGCTACGAGCAGTACTTC.

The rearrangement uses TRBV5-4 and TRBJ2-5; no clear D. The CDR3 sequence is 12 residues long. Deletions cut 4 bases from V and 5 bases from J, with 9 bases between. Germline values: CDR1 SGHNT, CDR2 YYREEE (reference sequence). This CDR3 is CASSLDVETQYF. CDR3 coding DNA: TGTGCCAGCAGCCTAGACGTGGAGACCCAGTACTTC. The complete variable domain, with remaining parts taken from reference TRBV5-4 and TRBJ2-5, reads ETGVTQSPTHLIKTRGQQVTLRCSSQSGHNTVSWYQQALGQGPQFIFQYYREEENGRGNFPPRFSGLQFPNYSSELNVNALELDDSALYLCASSLDVETQYFGPGTRLLVL.

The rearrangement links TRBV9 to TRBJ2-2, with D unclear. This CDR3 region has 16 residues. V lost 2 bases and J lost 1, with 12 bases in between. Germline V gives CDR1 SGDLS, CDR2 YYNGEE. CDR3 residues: CASSVSPFRNTGELFF. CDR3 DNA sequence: TGTGCCAGCAGCGTCTCCCCCTTCAGGAACACCGGGGAGCTGTTTTTT. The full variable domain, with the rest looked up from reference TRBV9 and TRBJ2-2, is DSGVTQTPKHLITATGQRVTLRCSPRSGDLSVYWYQQSLDQGLQFLIQYYNGEERAKGNILERFSAQQFPDLHSELNLSSLELGDSALYFCASSVSPFRNTGELFFGEGSRLTVL.

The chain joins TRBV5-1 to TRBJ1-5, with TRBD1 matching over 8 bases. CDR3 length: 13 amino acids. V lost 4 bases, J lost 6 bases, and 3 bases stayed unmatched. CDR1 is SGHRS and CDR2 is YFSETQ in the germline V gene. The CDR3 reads CASSQQGGQPQHF. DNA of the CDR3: TGCGCCAGCAGCCAACAGGGGGGTCAGCCCCAGCATTTT. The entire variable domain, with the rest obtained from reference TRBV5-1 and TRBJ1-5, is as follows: KAGVTQTPRYLIKTRGQQVTLSCSPISGHRSVSWYQQTPGQGLQFLFEYFSETQRNKGNFPGRFSGRQFSNSRSEMNVSTLELGDSALYLCASSQQGGQPQHFGDGTRLSIL.

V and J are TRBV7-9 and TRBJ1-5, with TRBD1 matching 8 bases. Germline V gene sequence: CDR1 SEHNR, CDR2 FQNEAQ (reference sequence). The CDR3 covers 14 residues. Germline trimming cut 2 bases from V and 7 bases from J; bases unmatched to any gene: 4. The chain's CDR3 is CASSLQGADQPQHF. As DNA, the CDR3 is TGTGCCAGCAGCTTACAGGGGGCGGACCAGCCCCAGCATTTT.

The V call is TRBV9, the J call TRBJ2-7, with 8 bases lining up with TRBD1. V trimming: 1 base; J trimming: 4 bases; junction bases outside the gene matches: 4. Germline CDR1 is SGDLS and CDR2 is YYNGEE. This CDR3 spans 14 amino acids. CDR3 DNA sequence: TGTGCCAGCAGCGTAACAGGGGGAGGTTACGAGCAGTACTTC. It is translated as CASSVTGGGYEQYF. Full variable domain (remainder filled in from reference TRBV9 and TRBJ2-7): DSGVTQTPKHLITATGQRVTLRCSPRSGDLSVYWYQQSLDQGLQFLIQYYNGEERAKGNILERFSAQQFPDLHSELNLSSLELGDSALYFCASSVTGGGYEQYFGPGTRLTVT.

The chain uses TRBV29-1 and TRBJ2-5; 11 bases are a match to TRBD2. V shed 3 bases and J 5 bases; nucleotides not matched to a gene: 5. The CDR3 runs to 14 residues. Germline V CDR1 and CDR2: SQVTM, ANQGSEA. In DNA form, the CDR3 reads TGCAGCGTTGATTTAGCGGGAGGGCCGGAGACCCAGTACTTC. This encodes CSVDLAGGPETQYF.